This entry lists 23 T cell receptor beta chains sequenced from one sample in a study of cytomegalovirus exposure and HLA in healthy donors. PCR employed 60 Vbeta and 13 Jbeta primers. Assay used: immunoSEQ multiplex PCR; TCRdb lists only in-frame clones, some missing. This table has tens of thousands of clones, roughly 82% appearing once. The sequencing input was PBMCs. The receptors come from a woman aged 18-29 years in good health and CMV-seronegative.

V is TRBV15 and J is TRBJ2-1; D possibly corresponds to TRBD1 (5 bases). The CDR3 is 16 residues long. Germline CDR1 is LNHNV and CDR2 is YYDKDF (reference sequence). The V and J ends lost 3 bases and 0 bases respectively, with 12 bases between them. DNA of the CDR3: TGTGCCACCAGCAGTTCGAGGACATACTCCTACAATGAGCAGTTCTTC. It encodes CATSSSRTYSYNEQFF.

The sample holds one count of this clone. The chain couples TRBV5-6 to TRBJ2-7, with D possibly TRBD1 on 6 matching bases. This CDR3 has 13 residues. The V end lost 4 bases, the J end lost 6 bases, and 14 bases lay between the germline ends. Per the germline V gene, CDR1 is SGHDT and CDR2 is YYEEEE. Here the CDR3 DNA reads TGTGCCAGCAGCCCCCTCTTAGGGGGCGAGCAGTACTTC. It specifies CASSPLLGGEQYF.

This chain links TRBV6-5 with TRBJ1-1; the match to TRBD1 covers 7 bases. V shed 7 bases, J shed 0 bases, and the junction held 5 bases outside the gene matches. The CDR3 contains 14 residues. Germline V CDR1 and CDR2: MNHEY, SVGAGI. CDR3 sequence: CASTPGQMNTEAFF. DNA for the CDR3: TGTGCCAGCACCCCGGGACAGATGAACACTGAAGCTTTCTTT.

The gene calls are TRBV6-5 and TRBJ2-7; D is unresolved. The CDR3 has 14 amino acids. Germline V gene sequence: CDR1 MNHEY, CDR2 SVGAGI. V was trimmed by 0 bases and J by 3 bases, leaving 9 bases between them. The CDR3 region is CASSYSRDNYEQYF. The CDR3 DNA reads TGTGCCAGCAGTTACTCGCGCGACAACTACGAGCAGTACTTC.

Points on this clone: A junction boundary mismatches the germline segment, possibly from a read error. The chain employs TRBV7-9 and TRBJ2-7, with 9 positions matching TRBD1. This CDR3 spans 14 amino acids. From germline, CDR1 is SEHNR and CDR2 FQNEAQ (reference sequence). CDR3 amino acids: CASTLGQGLDEQYF. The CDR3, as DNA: TGTGCCAGCACCTTAGGACAGGGGCTCGACGAGCAGTACTTC.

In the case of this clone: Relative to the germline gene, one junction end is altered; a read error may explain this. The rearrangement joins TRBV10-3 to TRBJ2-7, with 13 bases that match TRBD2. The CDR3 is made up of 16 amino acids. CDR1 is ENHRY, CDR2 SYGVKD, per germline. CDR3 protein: CAIGGTSGEISYVLDF. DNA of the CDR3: TGTGCCATCGGCGGGACTAGCGGGGAAATCTCCTACGTTTTGGACTTC.

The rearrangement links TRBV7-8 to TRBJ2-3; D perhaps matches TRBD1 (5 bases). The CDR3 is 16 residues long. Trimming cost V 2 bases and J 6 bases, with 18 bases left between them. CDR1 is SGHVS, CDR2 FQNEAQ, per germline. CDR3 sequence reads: CASSLSRSQALDTQYF. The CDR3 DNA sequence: TGTGCCAGCAGCTTAAGCAGGTCACAGGCCCTTGATACGCAGTATTTT.

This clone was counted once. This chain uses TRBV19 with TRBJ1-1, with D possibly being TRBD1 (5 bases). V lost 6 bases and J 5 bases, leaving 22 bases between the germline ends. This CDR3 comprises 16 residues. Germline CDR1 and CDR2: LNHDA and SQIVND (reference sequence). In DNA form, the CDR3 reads TGTGCCAGTAGGGGGGGAAGTGGTGAGGGAGGGACTGAAGCTTTCTTT. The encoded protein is CASRGGSGEGGTEAFF.

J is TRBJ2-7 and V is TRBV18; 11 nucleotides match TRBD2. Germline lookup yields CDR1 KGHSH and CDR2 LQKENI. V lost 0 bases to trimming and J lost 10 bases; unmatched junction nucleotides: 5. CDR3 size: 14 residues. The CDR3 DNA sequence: TGTGCCAGCTCACCACCAGGACTAGCGGGTCTTCAGTACTTC. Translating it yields CASSPPGLAGLQYF.

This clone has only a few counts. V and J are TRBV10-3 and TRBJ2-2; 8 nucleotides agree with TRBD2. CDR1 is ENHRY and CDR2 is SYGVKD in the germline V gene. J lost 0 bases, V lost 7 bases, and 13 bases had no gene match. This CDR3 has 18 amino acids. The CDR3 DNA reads TGTGCCATCAACTTAGCCCCCACTAGCGGCTCGAACACCGGGGAGCTGTTTTTT. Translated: CAINLAPTSGSNTGELFF.

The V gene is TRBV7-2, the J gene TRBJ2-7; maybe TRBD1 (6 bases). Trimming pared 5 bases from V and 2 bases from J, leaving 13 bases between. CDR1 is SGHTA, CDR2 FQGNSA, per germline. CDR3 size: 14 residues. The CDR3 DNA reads TGTGCCAGCAGCCGGGGCAGGGGCGCCTACGAGCAGTACTTC. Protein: CASSRGRGAYEQYF.

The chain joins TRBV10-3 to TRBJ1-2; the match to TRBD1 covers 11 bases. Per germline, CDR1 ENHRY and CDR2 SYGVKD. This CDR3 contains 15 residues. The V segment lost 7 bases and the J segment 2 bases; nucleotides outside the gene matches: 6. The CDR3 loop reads CAITTGQGANYGYTF. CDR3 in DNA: TGTGCCATCACCACAGGACAGGGGGCGAACTATGGCTACACCTTC.

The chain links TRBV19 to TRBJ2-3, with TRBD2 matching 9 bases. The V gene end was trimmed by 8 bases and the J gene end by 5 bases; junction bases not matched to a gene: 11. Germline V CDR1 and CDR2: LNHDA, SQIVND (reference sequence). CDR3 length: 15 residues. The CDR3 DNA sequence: TGTGCCAGTGACCTAGCGGGATCCCCTGGAGATACGCAGTATTTT. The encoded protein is CASDLAGSPGDTQYF. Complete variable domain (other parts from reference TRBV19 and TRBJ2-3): DGGITQSPKYLFRKEGQNVTLSCEQNLNHDAMYWYRQDPGQGLRLIYYSQIVNDFQKGDIAEGYSVSREKKESFPLTVTSAQKNPTAFYLCASDLAGSPGDTQYFGPGTRLTVL.

The CDR3 nucleotides read TGTGCCAGCAGTTCGGCGACAGGTGAAACGGAAAAACTGTTTTTT. Translating gives CASSSATGETEKLFF. This chain uses TRBV28 with TRBJ1-4, with a tentative D call TRBD1 (6 bases). Germline CDR1 reads MDHEN; CDR2 reads SYDVKM. CDR3 length: 15 residues. V was clipped by 4 bases and J by 8 bases, with 17 bases between them.

The CDR3 region is CASRDTGTSGGQTQYF. The CDR3, as DNA: TGTGCCAGCAGGGATACCGGGACATCGGGCGGGCAGACCCAGTACTTC. The chain joins TRBV11-2 to TRBJ2-5, with D possibly TRBD1 on 6 matching bases. There are 16 residues in the CDR3. Germline loops: CDR1 SGHAT, CDR2 FQNNGV. The ends were cut back, 6 bases at V and 6 bases at J, with 23 bases in the middle. Together with reference TRBV11-2 and TRBJ2-5, the CDR3 gives the full variable domain: EAGVAQSPRYKIIEKRQSVAFWCNPISGHATLYWYQQILGQGPKLLIQFQNNGVVDDSQLPKDRFSAERLKGVDSTLKIQPAKLEDSAVYLCASRDTGTSGGQTQYFGPGTRLLVL.

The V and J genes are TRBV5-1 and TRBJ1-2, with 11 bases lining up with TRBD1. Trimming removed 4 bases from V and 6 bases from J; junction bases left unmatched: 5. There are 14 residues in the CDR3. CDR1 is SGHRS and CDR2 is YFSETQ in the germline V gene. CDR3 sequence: CASSLGQGANGYTF. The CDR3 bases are TGCGCCAGCAGCCTCGGACAGGGGGCAAATGGCTACACCTTC. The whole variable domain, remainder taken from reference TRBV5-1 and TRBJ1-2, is KAGVTQTPRYLIKTRGQQVTLSCSPISGHRSVSWYQQTPGQGLQFLFEYFSETQRNKGNFPGRFSGRQFSNSRSEMNVSTLELGDSALYLCASSLGQGANGYTFGSGTRLTVV.

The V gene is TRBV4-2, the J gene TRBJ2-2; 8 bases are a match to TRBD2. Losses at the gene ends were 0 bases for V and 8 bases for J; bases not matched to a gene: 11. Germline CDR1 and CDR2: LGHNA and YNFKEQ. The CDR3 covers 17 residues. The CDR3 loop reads CASSQDGNGRARGELFF. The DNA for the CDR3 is TGTGCCAGCAGCCAAGACGGCAACGGGAGGGCGCGTGGGGAGCTGTTTTTT.

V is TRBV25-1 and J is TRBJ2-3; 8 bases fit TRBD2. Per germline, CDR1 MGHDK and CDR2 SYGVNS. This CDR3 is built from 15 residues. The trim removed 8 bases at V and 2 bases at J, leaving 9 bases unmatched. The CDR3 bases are TGTGCCAGCGGGCAGCGGGAGAGGGACACAGATACGCAGTATTTT. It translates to CASGQRERDTDTQYF.

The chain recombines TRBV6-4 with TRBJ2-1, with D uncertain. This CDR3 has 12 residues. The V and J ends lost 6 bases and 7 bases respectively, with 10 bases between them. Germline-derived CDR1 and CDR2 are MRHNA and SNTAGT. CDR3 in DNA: TGTGCCAGCAGCCGGGTCGGGAATGAGCAGTTCTTC. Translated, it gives CASSRVGNEQFF.

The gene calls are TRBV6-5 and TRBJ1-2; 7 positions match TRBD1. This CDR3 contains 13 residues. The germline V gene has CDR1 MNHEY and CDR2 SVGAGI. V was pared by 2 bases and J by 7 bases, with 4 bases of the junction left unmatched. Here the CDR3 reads CASSYRGGTGYTF. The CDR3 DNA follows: TGTGCCAGCAGTTACCGAGGGGGCACTGGCTACACCTTC.

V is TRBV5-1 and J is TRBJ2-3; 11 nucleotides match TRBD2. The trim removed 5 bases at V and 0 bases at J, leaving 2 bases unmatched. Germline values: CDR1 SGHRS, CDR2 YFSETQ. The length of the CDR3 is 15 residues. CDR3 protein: CASRLAGDSTDTQYF. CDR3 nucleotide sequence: TGCGCCAGCAGACTAGCGGGGGACAGCACAGATACGCAGTATTTT.

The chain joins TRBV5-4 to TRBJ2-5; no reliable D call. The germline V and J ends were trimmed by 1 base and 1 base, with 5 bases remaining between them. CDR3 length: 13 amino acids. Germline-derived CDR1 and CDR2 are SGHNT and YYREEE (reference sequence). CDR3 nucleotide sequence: TGTGCCAGCAGCTTGTTAGCCCAAGAGACCCAGTACTTC. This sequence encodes CASSLLAQETQYF.

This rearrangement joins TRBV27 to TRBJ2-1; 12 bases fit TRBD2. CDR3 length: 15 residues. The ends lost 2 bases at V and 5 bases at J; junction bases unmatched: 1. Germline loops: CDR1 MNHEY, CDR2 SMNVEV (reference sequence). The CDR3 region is CASSLRTSGDNEQFF. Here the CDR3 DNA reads TGTGCCAGCAGTTTAAGGACTAGCGGGGACAATGAGCAGTTCTTC.